The 31 T cell receptor beta chains in this list originate from one sample, sequenced in a study of blood T cell repertoires in COVID-19. The data were produced by immunoSEQ multiplex PCR, yet TCRdb's version contains in-frame clones alone and is incomplete. The sample includes 55,000 or so clones, around nine tenths of them seen just once. The specimen was peripheral blood. The receptors here all came from a woman between 55 and 75 years old with COVID-19, enrolled during active disease.

This clone was seen a few times. This chain links TRBV7-2 with TRBJ2-7, with 11 bases identical to TRBD2. The CDR3 covers 15 residues. Looked up from germline, CDR1 is SGHTA and CDR2 is FQGNSA. With V trimmed by 3 bases and J by 4 bases, 5 bases remained unmatched. The CDR3 DNA reads as TGTGCCAGCAGCTTCCGGGCTAGCGGGAGGTACGAGCAGTACTTC. Translating it yields CASSFRASGRYEQYF.

This rearrangement joins TRBV5-1 to TRBJ2-1; 8 nucleotides line up with TRBD1. Germline CDR1 SGHRS, CDR2 YFSETQ. This CDR3 has 14 amino acids. After removal of 1 base from V and 10 bases from J, the junction contained 7 bases not matched to a gene. The CDR3, as DNA: TGCGCCAGCAGCTTGAACCGAGACAGGGGCGAGCAGTTCTTC. Translation gives CASSLNRDRGEQFF.

The chain carries TRBV6-5 and TRBJ1-6, with 7 bases identical to TRBD1. Germline CDR1 reads MNHEY; CDR2 reads SVGAGI. The CDR3 totals 13 residues. Trimming at V came to 6 bases and at J to 7 bases, leaving 3 bases not matched to a gene. CDR3 residues: CASRRDRNSPLHF. As DNA, the CDR3 is TGTGCCAGCAGGCGGGACAGAAATTCACCCCTCCACTTT.

The chain has TRBV5-1 and TRBJ2-1, with D perhaps TRBD1 (6 bases). Germline CDR1 and CDR2: SGHRS and YFSETQ. V was clipped by 1 base and J by 1 base, with 15 bases between them. This CDR3 spans 17 amino acids. The DNA for the CDR3 is TGCGCCAGCAGCTTGTTCCCATCGACAGGATCCTACAATGAGCAGTTCTTC. Translating gives CASSLFPSTGSYNEQFF.

The chain carries TRBV20-1 and TRBJ2-7; TRBD2 matches at 10 bases. CDR3 length equals 15 residues. Germline CDR1 DFQATT, CDR2 SNEGSKA (reference sequence). Unmatched junction bases numbered 10, after V lost 3 bases and J lost 5 bases. The CDR3 loop reads CSASKLAGAGHEQYF. The CDR3 bases are TGCAGTGCTAGTAAGCTAGCGGGAGCAGGCCACGAGCAGTACTTC.

The chain has TRBV7-6 and TRBJ2-1; TRBD2 matches at 9 bases. Germline CDR1 reads SGHVS; CDR2 reads FNYEAQ. V shed 2 bases and J 2 bases; nucleotides not matched to a gene: 4. The CDR3 runs to 16 residues. CDR3 DNA: TGTGCCAGCAGCTTAAGACTAGCGGAGACCTACAATGAGCAGTTCTTC. Its translation is CASSLRLAETYNEQFF. Full variable domain (rest looked up from reference TRBV7-6 and TRBJ2-1): GAGVSQSPRYKVTKRGQDVALRCDPISGHVSLYWYRQALGQGPEFLTYFNYEAQQDKSGLPNDRFSAERPEGSISTLTIQRTEQRDSAMYRCASSLRLAETYNEQFFGPGTRLTVL.

The rearrangement joins TRBV12-3 or TRBV12-4 to TRBJ2-1; D is uncertain. Trimming removed 5 bases at V and 6 bases at J, with 5 bases between. CDR3 length: 11 amino acids. CDR3 coding DNA: TGTGCCAGCAGTCCCTCCAATGAGCAGTTCTTC. Translating it yields CASSPSNEQFF.

The chain carries TRBV7-8 and TRBJ2-7; 10 bases fit TRBD2. CDR3 length equals 15 residues. J lost 3 bases, V lost 0 bases, and 2 bases had no gene match. Per the germline V gene, CDR1 is SGHVS and CDR2 is FQNEAQ. CDR3 residues: CASSLASSGSYEQYF. CDR3 in DNA: TGTGCCAGCAGCTTAGCTTCTAGCGGGAGCTACGAGCAGTACTTC.

The chain combines TRBV29-1 with TRBJ2-1, with 11 bases lining up with TRBD2. CDR3 length: 15 residues. Germline V gives CDR1 SQVTM, CDR2 ANQGSEA. V shed 6 bases and J 4 bases; nucleotides not matched to a gene: 8. DNA for the CDR3: TGCAGCGTGGGGAAACTAGCGGGAGTTTACAATGAGCAGTTCTTC. It yields the protein CSVGKLAGVYNEQFF.

The chain has TRBV20-1 and TRBJ1-2, with TRBD1 matching 12 bases. With V trimmed by 3 bases and J by 8 bases, 7 bases remained unmatched. Germline values: CDR1 DFQATT, CDR2 SNEGSKA (reference sequence). This CDR3 contains 14 residues. The CDR3: CSASMGQGAIGYTF. The CDR3 DNA reads as TGCAGTGCTAGTATGGGACAGGGGGCGATAGGCTACACCTTC.

The chain couples TRBV2 to TRBJ1-5, with 7 bases fitting TRBD1. J was trimmed by 6 bases and V by 8 bases; bases with no gene match: 7. The CDR3 is made up of 13 amino acids. Germline V lookup: CDR1 SNHLY, CDR2 FYNNEI. CDR3 nucleotides: TGTGCCAGCGGTGGGCAGGGGGTTCAGCCCCAGCATTTT. Translated, it gives CASGGQGVQPQHF.

The genes are TRBV11-2 and TRBJ1-1; 8 bases are shared with TRBD1. Germline V gene sequence: CDR1 SGHAT, CDR2 FQNNGV. Unmatched junction bases numbered 9, after V lost 5 bases and J lost 4 bases. The CDR3 has 15 amino acids. CDR3 in amino acids: CASSPYRQGRTEAFF. Here the CDR3 DNA reads TGTGCCAGCAGCCCCTACAGACAGGGGCGCACTGAAGCTTTCTTT.

In its sample, this clone was seen once. The chain is built from TRBV28 and TRBJ2-5; TRBD1 is a possible D gene (6 bases). Germline lookup yields CDR1 MDHEN and CDR2 SYDVKM. The CDR3 extends over 11 amino acids. Trimming removed 10 bases at V and 5 bases at J, with 11 bases between. CDR3: CATRTVETQYF. CDR3 bases: TGTGCCACCAGGACAGTCGAGACCCAGTACTTC.

This clone has just one count. The J gene is TRBJ1-3, the V gene TRBV6-1; 8 nucleotides agree with TRBD1. V trimming: 3 bases; J trimming: 4 bases; junction bases outside the gene matches: 14. The germline V gene has CDR1 MNHNS and CDR2 SASEGT. This CDR3 region has 18 residues. CDR3 sequence reads: CASSDRPREQGGGNTIYF. CDR3 nucleotides: TGTGCCAGCAGTGACCGCCCCAGAGAACAGGGGGGCGGAAACACCATATATTTT.

This chain links TRBV6-6 with TRBJ2-3; 7 nucleotides align to TRBD2. Germline V lookup: CDR1 MNHNY, CDR2 SVGAGI (reference sequence). V lost 2 bases and J lost 9; bases outside the gene matches: 14. The CDR3 covers 16 residues. In DNA, the CDR3 is TGTGCCAGCAGTTACAGCGGGGTCCCCCGCCCACCGACGCAGTATTTT. Translating gives CASSYSGVPRPPTQYF.

The chain is built from TRBV3-1 (or the pseudogene TRBV3-2) and TRBJ2-1; TRBD2 agrees at 11 bases. CDR3 length: 16 residues. The germline gives CDR1 LGHDT, CDR2 YNNKEL (reference sequence). V lost 5 bases to trimming and J lost 4 bases; unmatched junction nucleotides: 7. The CDR3 sequence is CASSARLAGIYNEQFF. CDR3 DNA: TGTGCCAGCAGCGCAAGACTAGCGGGAATATACAATGAGCAGTTCTTC.

This clone was found a few times. This chain links TRBV12-5 with TRBJ1-1; 7 nucleotides align to TRBD1. Looked up from germline, CDR1 is LGHNT and CDR2 is FRNRAP. V lost 1 base to trimming and J lost 2 bases; unmatched junction nucleotides: 4. The CDR3 extends over 15 amino acids. CDR3 residues: CASGLGQGRNTEAFF. CDR3 in DNA: TGTGCTAGTGGTTTGGGACAGGGAAGAAACACTGAAGCTTTCTTT.

V and J are TRBV30 and TRBJ2-2, with 8 bases lining up with TRBD1. The ends lost 1 base at V and 5 bases at J; junction bases unmatched: 3. The CDR3 is 14 amino acids. From germline, CDR1 is GTSNPN and CDR2 SVGIG (reference sequence). The CDR3 sequence is CAWSADRGTGELFF. As DNA, the CDR3 is TGTGCCTGGAGTGCCGACAGGGGTACCGGGGAGCTGTTTTTT.

The J gene is TRBJ1-1, the V gene TRBV29-1; D possibly corresponds to TRBD1 (5 bases). The germline V gene encodes CDR1 SQVTM and CDR2 ANQGSEA. V lost 7 bases to trimming and J lost 2 bases, with 14 bases between them. This CDR3 region has 13 residues. The CDR3 spells CSAWDSGNTEAFF. DNA for the CDR3: TGCAGCGCATGGGACTCTGGAAACACTGAAGCTTTCTTT.

This clone was seen only once. The chain has TRBV28 and TRBJ2-7; D remains ambiguous. Deletions cut 8 bases from V and 6 bases from J, with 11 bases between. The CDR3 extends over 11 amino acids. The germline V gene has CDR1 MDHEN and CDR2 SYDVKM. The CDR3 DNA sequence: TGTGCCAGCGGAGAGATCCTCGAGCAGTACTTC. This gives the protein CASGEILEQYF.

J is TRBJ1-1 and V is TRBV19, with 8 bases that match TRBD1. The CDR3 runs 14 residues. In germline, CDR1 is LNHDA, CDR2 SQIVND (reference sequence). Unmatched junction bases numbered 11, after V lost 9 bases and J lost 5 bases. DNA of the CDR3: TGTGCCAGCAGACCCTTACAGGGGGTGACTGAAGCTTTCTTT. As protein: CASRPLQGVTEAFF.

The chain couples TRBV7-6 to TRBJ2-1, with 10 positions matching TRBD2. The CDR3 is 18 amino acids. The V segment lost 1 base and the J segment 10 bases; nucleotides outside the gene matches: 16. Germline lookup yields CDR1 SGHVS and CDR2 FNYEAQ. In DNA form, the CDR3 reads TGTGCCAGCAGCTTAGTGGGGCCCGGGACTAGCGCCCCGGGGGAGCAGTTCTTC. Translation gives CASSLVGPGTSAPGEQFF. Full variable domain (remainder filled in from reference TRBV7-6 and TRBJ2-1): GAGVSQSPRYKVTKRGQDVALRCDPISGHVSLYWYRQALGQGPEFLTYFNYEAQQDKSGLPNDRFSAERPEGSISTLTIQRTEQRDSAMYRCASSLVGPGTSAPGEQFFGPGTRLTVL.

This chain joins TRBV11-2 and TRBJ2-3; 12 bases map to TRBD2. The trim removed 5 bases at V and 3 bases at J, leaving 6 bases unmatched. The CDR3 has 16 residues. Germline CDR1 reads SGHAT; CDR2 reads FQNNGV. Here the CDR3 DNA reads TGTGCCAGCAGCCCCGGACTAGCGGGACATACAGATACGCAGTATTTT. Protein sequence: CASSPGLAGHTDTQYF.

J is TRBJ2-3 and V is TRBV6-5; D is perhaps TRBD1 (5 bases). Germline values: CDR1 MNHEY, CDR2 SVGAGI. V was trimmed by 10 bases and J by 5 bases, leaving 7 bases between them. There are 10 residues in the CDR3. The CDR3 nucleotides read TGTGCCACCCAGGGAGATACGCAGTATTTT. Protein: CATQGDTQYF.

The chain combines TRBV2 with TRBJ2-2; D may be TRBD2 (5 bases). Trimming removed 5 bases at V and 6 bases at J, with 10 bases between. CDR3 size: 13 residues. Germline CDR1 is SNHLY and CDR2 is FYNNEI. In nucleotides, the CDR3 is TGTGCCAGCAGTCCTCTAGCCGCCGGGGAGCTGTTTTTT. Its protein is CASSPLAAGELFF.

The CDR3 DNA follows: TGCAGCGTTGAAGATTGGATTGAGGATGAGCAGTTCTTC. This gives the protein CSVEDWIEDEQFF. This chain connects TRBV29-1 to TRBJ2-1; D ambiguous. The germline V and J ends were trimmed by 0 bases and 8 bases, with 11 bases remaining between them. This CDR3 comprises 13 residues. CDR1 is SQVTM and CDR2 is ANQGSEA in the germline V gene.

The rearrangement uses TRBV7-9 and TRBJ2-7; TRBD2 is a possible D gene (6 bases). V lost 2 bases and J lost 9, with 17 bases in between. This CDR3 comprises 14 residues. Germline CDR1 and CDR2: SEHNR and FQNEAQ (reference sequence). The CDR3, as DNA: TGTGCCAGCAGCTTACTCTCAACCCTCGGGGGGCAGTACTTC. This codes for CASSLLSTLGGQYF.

The V gene is TRBV11-2, the J gene TRBJ1-1, with D hard to call. Per the germline V gene, CDR1 is SGHAT and CDR2 is FQNNGV. V was clipped by 5 bases and J by 5 bases, with 6 bases between them. The CDR3 covers 11 residues. This chain's CDR3 is CASSPQTEAFF. CDR3 coding DNA: TGTGCCAGCAGCCCCCAAACTGAAGCTTTCTTT. Looking up the rest from reference TRBV11-2 and TRBJ1-1 gives the full variable domain: EAGVAQSPRYKIIEKRQSVAFWCNPISGHATLYWYQQILGQGPKLLIQFQNNGVVDDSQLPKDRFSAERLKGVDSTLKIQPAKLEDSAVYLCASSPQTEAFFGQGTRLTVV.

This CDR3 reads CASSVSSYEQYF. CDR3 coding DNA: TGTGCCAGCAGTGTTAGCTCCTACGAGCAGTACTTC. This chain links TRBV2 with TRBJ2-7; no clear D gene. Germline CDR1 is SNHLY and CDR2 is FYNNEI. V lost 4 bases to trimming and J lost 0 bases, with 4 bases between them. The CDR3 spans 12 residues.

This rearrangement joins TRBV5-4 to TRBJ1-2; 8 positions match TRBD1. Per germline, CDR1 SGHNT and CDR2 YYREEE (reference sequence). CDR3 length: 16 amino acids. Trimming at V came to 0 bases and at J to 1 base, leaving 5 bases not matched to a gene. CDR3 nucleotide sequence: TGTGCCAGCAGCTTGGCGAGGACAGGGAGTAACTATGGCTACACCTTC. Residues: CASSLARTGSNYGYTF.

This clone has a single count. V gene TRBV6-5 combines with J gene TRBJ2-2, with a tentative D call TRBD1 (6 bases). Germline-derived CDR1 and CDR2 are MNHEY and SVGAGI. The CDR3 is 15 amino acids. Trimming shortened V by 7 bases and J by 1 base, and 13 bases separated the two germline ends. The chain's CDR3 is CASTLEGGNTGELFF. The CDR3 nucleotides are TGTGCCAGCACCCTCGAAGGGGGGAACACCGGGGAGCTGTTTTTT.